These 12 T cell receptor beta chains share one sample of origin, sequenced in a study of memory CD8 T cells in hepatitis C reinfection. Time point here: pre-reinfection, 55 to 20 weeks before reinfection detection. The sorted cells went straight to TCR sequencing with no prior in vitro expansion. Only in-frame clones appear in the TCRdb table, and some are missing; sequencing was by immunoSEQ multiplex PCR. The sample shows approximately 51,000 clones, around 92% of them seen only once. Source material: naive CD8+ T cells sorted from blood. The receptors were gathered from a man aged 18 to 35 with hepatitis C virus infection.

This chain links TRBV27 with TRBJ2-2; D call uncertain. CDR3 size: 14 residues. Looked up from germline, CDR1 is MNHEY and CDR2 is SMNVEV (reference sequence). Deletions cut 2 bases from V and 7 bases from J, with 11 bases between. The CDR3 spells CASSLQAGYGELFF. In nucleotides, the CDR3 is TGTGCCAGCAGTTTACAGGCAGGTTACGGGGAGCTGTTTTTT.

The chain is built from TRBV9 and TRBJ2-1; 11 bases fit TRBD2. Trimming removed 4 bases from V and 4 bases from J; junction bases left unmatched: 4. Germline V gives CDR1 SGDLS, CDR2 YYNGEE. The CDR3 runs to 15 residues. The CDR3 sequence is CASSSRLAGYNEQFF. CDR3 coding DNA: TGTGCCAGCAGCTCTCGACTAGCGGGATACAATGAGCAGTTCTTC.

The CDR3 loop reads CASSSATGPPEAFF. CDR3 nucleotide sequence: TGCGCCAGCAGCTCCGCTACAGGGCCACCTGAAGCTTTCTTT. The gene calls are TRBV5-1 and TRBJ1-1; D is possibly TRBD1 (6 bases). Germline values: CDR1 SGHRS, CDR2 YFSETQ. The CDR3 is 14 amino acids. V was pared by 3 bases and J by 6 bases, with 15 bases between.

The genes are TRBV19 and TRBJ2-7; no definite D call. The length of the CDR3 is 14 residues. V lost 3 bases and J lost 4, with 13 bases in between. CDR1 and CDR2 from the germline V gene are LNHDA and SQIVND (reference sequence). This CDR3 is CASSMAIGLYEQYF. The CDR3 DNA is TGTGCCAGTAGTATGGCAATCGGGTTATACGAGCAGTACTTC.

The rearrangement joins TRBV28 to TRBJ1-5; TRBD1 might be the D (5 bases). The germline V gene encodes CDR1 MDHEN and CDR2 SYDVKM. The CDR3 sequence is 15 residues long. The germline V and J ends were trimmed by 8 bases and 0 bases, with 14 bases remaining between them. The CDR3 nucleotides read TGTGCCAGCGGAGCCTCAGGGTCTAGCAATCAGCCCCAGCATTTT. Protein product: CASGASGSSNQPQHF.

The J gene is TRBJ2-3, the V gene TRBV6-5, with TRBD1 as a possible D gene (5 bases). This CDR3 has 15 residues. The germline V and J ends were trimmed by 0 bases and 4 bases, with 11 bases remaining between them. CDR1 and CDR2 from the germline V gene are MNHEY and SVGAGI. CDR3 bases: TGTGCCAGCAGTTACTCGGGGTTAGGGGCAGATACGCAGTATTTT. This sequence encodes CASSYSGLGADTQYF.

J is TRBJ2-3 and V is TRBV6-6, with 7 nucleotides matching TRBD2. V lost 6 bases to trimming and J lost 0 bases; unmatched junction nucleotides: 6. Germline V gives CDR1 MNHNY, CDR2 SVGAGI (reference sequence). The CDR3 totals 15 residues. CDR3 DNA sequence: TGTGCCAGCAGAGCGGAGGGACTAAGCACAGATACGCAGTATTTT. It yields the protein CASRAEGLSTDTQYF.

The chain uses TRBV4-1 and TRBJ2-2; maybe TRBD2 (6 bases). V lost 0 bases and J 5 bases, leaving 10 bases between the germline ends. The length of the CDR3 is 15 residues. The germline CDR1 and CDR2 sequences are MGHRA and YSYEKL. The CDR3 bases are TGCGCCAGCAGCCAAGAGGCAGGGAGGACCGGGGAGCTGTTTTTT. Its translation: CASSQEAGRTGELFF.

J is TRBJ2-7 and V is TRBV7-8; D is perhaps TRBD1 (6 bases). CDR3 length: 13 residues. Germline V gene data show CDR1 as SGHVS and CDR2 as FQNEAQ. Trimming pared 6 bases from V and 6 bases from J, leaving 15 bases between. The CDR3 spells CASRPTGTGEQYF. CDR3 bases: TGTGCCAGCAGACCCACAGGGACGGGCGAGCAGTACTTC.

On this clone itself: The same CDR3 arises from other DNA sequences in this sample as well. This rearrangement joins TRBV5-1 to TRBJ1-1; 11 positions agree with TRBD1. In germline, CDR1 is SGHRS, CDR2 YFSETQ. V lost 4 bases to trimming and J lost 5 bases; unmatched junction nucleotides: 4. The CDR3 length is 14 residues. The CDR3 DNA sequence: TGCGCCAGCAGCCTCGGGACAGGGGGGACTGAAGCTTTCTTT. Residues: CASSLGTGGTEAFF. The full variable domain, completed using reference TRBV5-1 and TRBJ1-1, is KAGVTQTPRYLIKTRGQQVTLSCSPISGHRSVSWYQQTPGQGLQFLFEYFSETQRNKGNFPGRFSGRQFSNSRSEMNVSTLELGDSALYLCASSLGTGGTEAFFGQGTRLTVV.

The V and J genes are TRBV11-1 and TRBJ2-7; D is perhaps TRBD2 (6 bases). Germline V gives CDR1 SGHAT, CDR2 FQDESV (reference sequence). CDR3 length: 14 amino acids. The V and J ends lost 5 bases and 3 bases respectively, with 14 bases between them. The CDR3 DNA reads TGTGCCAGCAGCGCCGGGAGAGAGATCTACGAGCAGTACTTC. Its protein product is CASSAGREIYEQYF.

The chain combines TRBV7-8 with TRBJ2-1; D is unclear. Germline V gives CDR1 SGHVS, CDR2 FQNEAQ. V lost 8 bases and J 6 bases, leaving 8 bases between the germline ends. This CDR3 is built from 11 residues. This CDR3 is CASSGLNEQFF. In DNA form, the CDR3 reads TGTGCCAGCTCGGGTCTCAATGAGCAGTTCTTC.